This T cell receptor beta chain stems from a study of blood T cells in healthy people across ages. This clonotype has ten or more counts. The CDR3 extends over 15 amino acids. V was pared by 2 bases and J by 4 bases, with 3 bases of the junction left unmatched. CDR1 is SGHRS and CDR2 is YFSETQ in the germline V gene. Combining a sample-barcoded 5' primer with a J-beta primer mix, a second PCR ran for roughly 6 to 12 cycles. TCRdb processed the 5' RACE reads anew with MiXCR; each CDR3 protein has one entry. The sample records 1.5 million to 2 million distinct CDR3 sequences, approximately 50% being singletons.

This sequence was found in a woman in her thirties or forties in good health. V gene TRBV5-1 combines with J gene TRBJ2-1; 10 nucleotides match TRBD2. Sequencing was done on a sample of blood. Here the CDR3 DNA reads TGCGCCAGCAGCTTCACTAGCGGGGTTTACAATGAGCAGTTCTTC. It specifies CASSFTSGVYNEQFF.